The text below deals with one T cell receptor (beta chain). The antigen is not known. Other nucleotide sequences in the sample specify the same CDR3. The data are from a study of beta chain features in type 1 diabetes. Whole-study findings and limits: No resolution was reached here on whether HLA type influences TCRB rearrangement. The naive, central memory and Treg TCRB repertoires looked more alike in patients than they did in healthy donors. Short templates might get an advantage during PCR, and this would be equal in patients and controls. Shortening that was moderate but significant affected the TCRB CDR3s of Type 1 diabetes patients in all four CD4+ subsets.

Investigators reverse transcribed all isolated RNA, so they sequenced expressed TCRB transcripts. Sequenced by immunoSEQ multiplex PCR; TCRdb stores in-frame clones only, minus some. The sample has approximately 360,000 clones, over 9.5% seen once. V lost 0 bases to trimming and J lost 2 bases, with 5 bases between them. CDR1 is SGHDT, CDR2 YYEEEE, per germline. The CDR3 has 13 residues. CD45RO/CCR7/CD25/CD127/CD95/CD27 sorting isolated CD4+ naive, central memory, regulatory and stem cell-like memory cells. The genes are TRBV5-6 and TRBJ2-5, with D possibly TRBD2 on 5 matching bases. This TCR was recovered from a woman aged 18-29 years with type 1 diabetes. Sequenced material: naive CD4+ T cells from blood. The CDR3 here is CASSLGGQETQYF. The CDR3 DNA reads TGTGCCAGCAGCTTGGGAGGGCAAGAGACCCAGTACTTC.